The 29 T cell receptor beta chains reported below all come from one sample, sequenced in a study of blood T cell repertoires in COVID-19. Clones were read by immunoSEQ multiplex PCR, and TCRdb kept only the in-frame ones, dropping some. In the table there are tens of thousands of clones, 65% to 90% of which are singletons. The sample taken for sequencing was peripheral blood. All receptors come from a man at least 80 years old with active COVID-19.

This sequence joins TRBV10-3 and TRBJ1-4; D is possibly TRBD1 (5 bases). Looked up from germline, CDR1 is ENHRY and CDR2 is SYGVKD. CDR3 size: 14 residues. Trimming took 0 bases from V and 8 from J, leaving 10 bases between them. Here the CDR3 DNA reads TGTGCCATCAGTGAGTCCCAGGGATGGGAAAAACTGTTTTTT. It yields the protein CAISESQGWEKLFF.

This clone has just one count. The CDR3 nucleotides read TGTGCCATCAGTGAGTCGGCAGGGAGGGGAAGAGAGACCCAGTACTTC. This encodes CAISESAGRGRETQYF. V is TRBV10-3 and J is TRBJ2-5, with 7 bases lining up with TRBD2. This CDR3 comprises 16 residues. Unmatched junction bases numbered 8, after V lost 0 bases and J lost 4 bases. CDR1 and CDR2 from the germline V gene are ENHRY and SYGVKD.

The chain recombines TRBV30 with TRBJ1-6; a possible D gene is TRBD1 (5 bases). V was shortened by 2 bases and J by 10 bases, with 15 bases between the two germline ends. The CDR3 has 14 residues. Germline CDR1 GTSNPN, CDR2 SVGIG (reference sequence). The CDR3 nucleotides are TGTGCCTGGAGTTTGGGGACTATCAACTCACCCCTCCACTTT. Translated, it gives CAWSLGTINSPLHF.

J is TRBJ1-5 and V is TRBV4-1; 7 bases map to TRBD1. The CDR3 loop spans 15 amino acids. CDR1 and CDR2 from the germline V gene are MGHRA and YSYEKL. V lost 0 bases and J lost 6; bases outside the gene matches: 5. Here the CDR3 DNA reads TGCGCCAGCAGCCAAGAAGGCAGGGGGATTCAGCCCCAGCATTTT. Translated: CASSQEGRGIQPQHF.

This chain joins TRBV6-2 or TRBV6-3 and TRBJ2-1, with 8 bases matching TRBD2. Unmatched junction bases numbered 5, after V lost 6 bases and J lost 7 bases. Germline V gene data show CDR1 as MNHEY and CDR2 as SVGEGT. This CDR3 comprises 13 residues. The CDR3 coding sequence is TGTGCCAGCAGCGGGGGGGCCTGGAATGAGCAGTTCTTC. Amino acids: CASSGGAWNEQFF.

This clone has a handful of counts. The gene calls are TRBV4-3 and TRBJ2-1; unclear D gene. This CDR3 is 15 amino acids long. Germline CDR1 is LGHNA and CDR2 is YSLEER. Trimming took off 0 bases at V and 0 bases at J, with 6 bases between the two ends. The CDR3 region is CASSQDSYSYNEQFF. In nucleotides, the CDR3 is TGCGCCAGCAGCCAAGACTCTTACTCCTACAATGAGCAGTTCTTC.

This clone was counted a few times. This chain's CDR3 is CASSPTRGQETQYF. The CDR3 DNA is TGCGCCAGCAGCCCCACGAGGGGGCAAGAGACCCAGTACTTC. The chain recombines TRBV5-1 with TRBJ2-5; TRBD1 is a possible D gene (6 bases). V was clipped by 4 bases and J by 2 bases, with 12 bases between them. This CDR3 contains 14 residues. Germline assignment: CDR1 SGHRS and CDR2 YFSETQ.

The J gene is TRBJ2-7, the V gene TRBV5-1; D unclear. CDR3 length equals 16 residues. CDR1 and CDR2 from the germline V gene are SGHRS and YFSETQ. Trimming removed 0 bases at V and 4 bases at J, with 17 bases between. The CDR3 sequence is CASSLGVSTTSYEQYF. The CDR3 DNA follows: TGCGCCAGCAGCTTGGGGGTCTCTACTACCAGTTACGAGCAGTACTTC.

V usage is TRBV7-4 and J usage is TRBJ2-6, with 8 bases fitting TRBD1. The CDR3 consists of 17 residues. Trimming took 4 bases from V and 5 from J; bases not matched to a gene: 10. Germline CDR1 is SGHVT and CDR2 is SQSDAQ. Here the CDR3 reads CASSCSDRVIRANVLTF. CDR3 nucleotide sequence: TGTGCCAGCAGCTGCTCGGACAGGGTTATTCGGGCCAACGTCCTGACTTTC.

This clone has just a few counts. The chain links TRBV28 to TRBJ2-5; 7 bases are shared with TRBD2. Germline V gives CDR1 MDHEN, CDR2 SYDVKM. The CDR3 sequence is 15 residues long. V was clipped by 5 bases and J by 3 bases; unmatched bases: 9. The CDR3 region has the DNA TGTGCCAGCAGTCCGTCCCGGCGGGGGAAAGAGACCCAGTACTTC. Translated, it gives CASSPSRRGKETQYF.

V usage is TRBV7-3 and J usage is TRBJ1-2; D gene ambiguous. The germline V gene encodes CDR1 SGHTA and CDR2 FQGTGA. The V end lost 0 bases, the J end lost 3 bases, and 5 bases lay between the germline ends. The CDR3 loop spans 13 amino acids. CDR3 residues: CASSLTPDYGYTF. The CDR3 nucleotides are TGTGCCAGCAGCTTAACCCCAGACTATGGCTACACCTTC.

This chain links TRBV6-5 with TRBJ1-1, with D unresolved. Trimming removed 2 bases at V and 4 bases at J, with 8 bases between. The germline CDR1 and CDR2 sequences are MNHEY and SVGAGI. The CDR3 spans 13 residues. CDR3 residues: CASSYGEATEAFF. In nucleotides, the CDR3 is TGTGCCAGCAGTTACGGGGAGGCCACTGAAGCTTTCTTT.

The rearrangement uses TRBV2 and TRBJ2-3; 14 bases fit TRBD2. CDR3 length equals 16 residues. Germline V gives CDR1 SNHLY, CDR2 FYNNEI. V was clipped by 6 bases and J by 2 bases; unmatched bases: 4. CDR3 amino acids: CASRPGLAGDTDTQYF. DNA of the CDR3: TGTGCCAGCAGACCGGGACTAGCGGGGGACACAGATACGCAGTATTTT. The full variable domain, with the rest looked up from reference TRBV2 and TRBJ2-3, is EPEVTQTPSHQVTQMGQEVILRCVPISNHLYFYWYRQILGQKVEFLVSFYNNEISEKSEIFDDQFSVERPDGSNFTLKIRSTKLEDSAMYFCASRPGLAGDTDTQYFGPGTRLTVL.

The chain recombines TRBV3-1 (or the pseudogene TRBV3-2) with TRBJ2-4; 15 nucleotides align to TRBD2. V lost 5 bases, J lost 1 base, and 6 bases stayed unmatched. The CDR3 is made up of 18 amino acids. The germline gives CDR1 LGHDT, CDR2 YNNKEL (reference sequence). CDR3 sequence (DNA): TGTGCCAGCAGCAATGGACTAGCGGGGGGGTTTGCCAAAAACATTCAGTACTTC. This gives the protein CASSNGLAGGFAKNIQYF.

V is TRBV20-1 and J is TRBJ2-3, with TRBD1 as a possible D gene (5 bases). Germline assignment: CDR1 DFQATT and CDR2 SNEGSKA (reference sequence). Trimming pared 5 bases from V and 6 bases from J, leaving 9 bases between. This CDR3 has 11 amino acids. The DNA for the CDR3 is TGCAGTGCTGTAGGGGCGGATACGCAGTATTTT. Amino acid sequence: CSAVGADTQYF.

The CDR3 DNA sequence: TGTGCCAGCTCTTACACTCCTCTGACAGGGGTTTACACTGAAGCTTTCTTT. This codes for CASSYTPLTGVYTEAFF. The J gene is TRBJ1-1, the V gene TRBV18, with TRBD1 matching over 8 bases. V gave up 6 bases and J gave up 3 bases; unmatched junction bases: 15. This CDR3 is built from 17 residues. Germline CDR1 KGHSH, CDR2 LQKENI.

The rearrangement links TRBV7-6 to TRBJ2-5; 14 positions match TRBD2. The V gene's germline CDR1 is SGHVS and CDR2 FNYEAQ. V shed 5 bases and J 2 bases; nucleotides not matched to a gene: 4. There are 16 residues in the CDR3. Written as DNA, the CDR3 is TGTGCCAGCAGCATGGGGACTAGCGGGGGTCAAGAGACCCAGTACTTC. It encodes CASSMGTSGGQETQYF.

The V and J genes are TRBV2 and TRBJ1-1; no clear D gene. The V and J ends lost 10 bases and 3 bases respectively, with 9 bases between them. CDR3 length: 11 residues. Germline CDR1 is SNHLY and CDR2 is FYNNEI. The CDR3 is CATTRYTEAFF. The CDR3 DNA reads as TGTGCCACCACACGATACACTGAAGCTTTCTTT.

The chain joins TRBV5-1 to TRBJ2-3; 11 bases align to TRBD2. The V and J ends lost 7 bases and 0 bases, in that order; junction bases with no gene match: 4. Germline assignment: CDR1 SGHRS and CDR2 YFSETQ. CDR3 size: 15 residues. The CDR3 here is CASGPSGGSTDTQYF. CDR3 in DNA: TGCGCCAGCGGACCTAGCGGGGGGAGCACAGATACGCAGTATTTT.

The V and J genes are TRBV24-1 and TRBJ2-3; tentatively, D is TRBD2 (6 bases). The CDR3 loop spans 13 amino acids. Germline CDR1 KGHDR, CDR2 SFDVKD. With 7 bases removed from V and 4 bases from J, the gap between germline ends came to 11 bases. The CDR3 nucleotides are TGTGCCACCAGCTATACGGGAGCAGATACGCAGTATTTT. Its protein product is CATSYTGADTQYF.

This chain uses TRBV18 with TRBJ2-3; TRBD2 matches 12 bases. Germline-derived CDR1 and CDR2 are KGHSH and LQKENI. The CDR3 has 15 residues. V shed 2 bases and J 3 bases; nucleotides not matched to a gene: 0. Here the CDR3 reads CASSPGLAGTDTQYF. CDR3 nucleotide sequence: TGTGCCAGCTCACCAGGACTAGCGGGGACAGATACGCAGTATTTT.

The V gene is TRBV24-1, the J gene TRBJ1-4, with 7 nucleotides matching TRBD1. The V segment lost 11 bases and the J segment 6 bases; nucleotides outside the gene matches: 11. The CDR3 loop spans 14 amino acids. Per the germline V gene, CDR1 is KGHDR and CDR2 is SFDVKD. In DNA form, the CDR3 reads TGTGCCATACGGGGGGGGACAGACTATGAAAAACTGTTTTTT. The encoded protein is CAIRGGTDYEKLFF.

This clone was seen more than once but under ten times. The chain carries TRBV29-1 and TRBJ1-2; D is undetermined. CDR1 and CDR2 (germline): SQVTM, ANQGSEA. This CDR3 has 12 amino acids. V was clipped by 4 bases and J by 0 bases, with 6 bases between them. CDR3 sequence (DNA): TGCAGCGTTGTGGCAGCTAACTATGGCTACACCTTC. Translation gives CSVVAANYGYTF.

V gene TRBV20-1 combines with J gene TRBJ2-7; no definite D call. The germline V gene encodes CDR1 DFQATT and CDR2 SNEGSKA (reference sequence). This CDR3 contains 10 residues. V lost 2 bases, J lost 5 bases, and 4 bases lay in between. CDR3 sequence: CSARRDEQYF. CDR3 DNA sequence: TGCAGTGCTAGACGCGACGAGCAGTACTTC.

V is TRBV3-1 (or the pseudogene TRBV3-2) and J is TRBJ2-2; a weak D match, TRBD2 (5 bases). This CDR3 is 14 amino acids long. Trimming left V 7 bases short and J 2 bases short, with 11 bases between. Germline CDR1 LGHDT, CDR2 YNNKEL (reference sequence). CDR3 nucleotides: TGTGCCAGCACCTGGACTCGTAACACCGGGGAGCTGTTTTTT. Encoded protein: CASTWTRNTGELFF.

This clone was seen only a few times. V usage is TRBV6-5 and J usage is TRBJ2-5, with TRBD2 matching over 7 bases. CDR3 length equals 16 residues. The V and J ends lost 0 bases and 0 bases, in that order; junction bases with no gene match: 4. CDR1 is MNHEY, CDR2 SVGAGI, per germline. The CDR3 loop reads CASSYSGSGYQETQYF. CDR3 coding DNA: TGTGCCAGCAGTTACTCGGGTAGCGGGTACCAAGAGACCCAGTACTTC.

This clone was seen once. This chain uses TRBV18 with TRBJ2-7; D is possibly TRBD1 (6 bases). This CDR3 comprises 14 residues. CDR1 is KGHSH, CDR2 LQKENI, per germline. Trimming removed 3 bases from V and 6 bases from J, with 15 bases in between. The CDR3 region has the DNA TGTGCCAGCTCACCGCCCTCCAGGGACACCGAGCAGTACTTC. Translating it yields CASSPPSRDTEQYF.

V is TRBV5-1 and J is TRBJ1-1, with D perhaps matching TRBD1 (5 bases). V lost 4 bases and J 3 bases, leaving 19 bases between the germline ends. Germline CDR1 and CDR2: SGHRS and YFSETQ. The CDR3 runs 16 residues. The CDR3 loop reads CASSPPTATMDTEAFF. DNA of the CDR3: TGCGCCAGCAGCCCCCCGACAGCCACGATGGACACTGAAGCTTTCTTT.

This clone was picked up one time. V is TRBV5-6 and J is TRBJ1-4, with 7 bases lining up with TRBD1. The CDR3 extends over 14 amino acids. The germline V gene encodes CDR1 SGHDT and CDR2 YYEEEE. V lost 4 bases, J lost 5 bases, and 5 bases stayed unmatched. CDR3 DNA sequence: TGTGCCAGCAGCGCCGGGACAGAGAATGAAAAACTGTTTTTT. It is translated as CASSAGTENEKLFF.